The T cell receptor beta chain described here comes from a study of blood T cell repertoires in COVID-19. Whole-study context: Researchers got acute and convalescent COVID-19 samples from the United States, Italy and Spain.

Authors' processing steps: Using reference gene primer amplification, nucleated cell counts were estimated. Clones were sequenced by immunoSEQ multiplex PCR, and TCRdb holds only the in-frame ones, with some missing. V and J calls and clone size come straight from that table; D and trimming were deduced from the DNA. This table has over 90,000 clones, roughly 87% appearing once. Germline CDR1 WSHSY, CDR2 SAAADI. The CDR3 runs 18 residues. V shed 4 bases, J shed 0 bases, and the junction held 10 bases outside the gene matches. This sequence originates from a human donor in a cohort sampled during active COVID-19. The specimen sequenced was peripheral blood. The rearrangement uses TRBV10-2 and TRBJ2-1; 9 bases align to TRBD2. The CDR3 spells CASSGNTSGRSSYNEQFF. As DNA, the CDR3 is TGCGCCAGCAGTGGGAACACTAGCGGGCGAAGCTCCTACAATGAGCAGTTCTTC.